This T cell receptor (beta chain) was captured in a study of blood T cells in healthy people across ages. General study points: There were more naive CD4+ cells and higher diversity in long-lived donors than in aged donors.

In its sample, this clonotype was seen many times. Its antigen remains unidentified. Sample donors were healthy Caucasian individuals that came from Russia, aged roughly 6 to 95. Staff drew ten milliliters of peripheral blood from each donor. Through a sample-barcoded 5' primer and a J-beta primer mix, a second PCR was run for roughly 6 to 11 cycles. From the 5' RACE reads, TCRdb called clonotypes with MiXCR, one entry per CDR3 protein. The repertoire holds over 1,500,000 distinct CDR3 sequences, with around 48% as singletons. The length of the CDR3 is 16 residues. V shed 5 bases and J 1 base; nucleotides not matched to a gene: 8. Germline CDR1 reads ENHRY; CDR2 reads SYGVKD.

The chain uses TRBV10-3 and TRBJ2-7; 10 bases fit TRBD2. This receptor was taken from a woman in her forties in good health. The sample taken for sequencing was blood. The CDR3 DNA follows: TGTGCCATCAGTCCAGGAGGAGCGGGGGGGTCCTACGAGCAGTACTTC. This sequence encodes CAISPGGAGGSYEQYF.